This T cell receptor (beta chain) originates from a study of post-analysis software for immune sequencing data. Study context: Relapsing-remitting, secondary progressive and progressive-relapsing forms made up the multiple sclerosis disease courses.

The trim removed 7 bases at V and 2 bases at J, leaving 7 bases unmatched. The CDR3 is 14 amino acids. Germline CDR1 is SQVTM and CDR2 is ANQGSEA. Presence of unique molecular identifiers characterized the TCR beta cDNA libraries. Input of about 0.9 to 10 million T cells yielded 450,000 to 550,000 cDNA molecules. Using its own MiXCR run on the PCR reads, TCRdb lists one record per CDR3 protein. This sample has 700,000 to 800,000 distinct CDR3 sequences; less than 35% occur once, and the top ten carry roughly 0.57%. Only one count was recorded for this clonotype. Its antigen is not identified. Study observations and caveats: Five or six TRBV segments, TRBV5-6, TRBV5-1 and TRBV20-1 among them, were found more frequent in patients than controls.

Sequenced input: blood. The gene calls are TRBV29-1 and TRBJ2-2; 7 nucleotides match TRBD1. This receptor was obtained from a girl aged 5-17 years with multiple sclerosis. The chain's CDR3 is CSGNRGPNTGELFF. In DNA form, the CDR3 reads TGCAGCGGAAACAGGGGCCCTAACACCGGGGAGCTGTTTTTT.